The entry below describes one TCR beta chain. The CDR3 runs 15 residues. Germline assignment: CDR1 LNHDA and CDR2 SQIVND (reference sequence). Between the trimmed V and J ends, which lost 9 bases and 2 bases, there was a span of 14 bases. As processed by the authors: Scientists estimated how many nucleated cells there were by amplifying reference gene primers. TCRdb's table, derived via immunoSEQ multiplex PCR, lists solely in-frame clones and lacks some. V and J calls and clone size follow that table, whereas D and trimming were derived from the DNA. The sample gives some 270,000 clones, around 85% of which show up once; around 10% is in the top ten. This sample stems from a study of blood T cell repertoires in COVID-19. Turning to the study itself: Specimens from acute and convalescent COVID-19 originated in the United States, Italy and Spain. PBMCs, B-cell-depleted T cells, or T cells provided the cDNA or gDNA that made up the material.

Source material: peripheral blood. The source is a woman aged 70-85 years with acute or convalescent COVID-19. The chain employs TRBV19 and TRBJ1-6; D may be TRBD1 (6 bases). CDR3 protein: CASGTGFPYNSPLHF. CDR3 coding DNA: TGTGCCAGCGGAACAGGGTTCCCCTATAATTCACCCCTCCACTTT.